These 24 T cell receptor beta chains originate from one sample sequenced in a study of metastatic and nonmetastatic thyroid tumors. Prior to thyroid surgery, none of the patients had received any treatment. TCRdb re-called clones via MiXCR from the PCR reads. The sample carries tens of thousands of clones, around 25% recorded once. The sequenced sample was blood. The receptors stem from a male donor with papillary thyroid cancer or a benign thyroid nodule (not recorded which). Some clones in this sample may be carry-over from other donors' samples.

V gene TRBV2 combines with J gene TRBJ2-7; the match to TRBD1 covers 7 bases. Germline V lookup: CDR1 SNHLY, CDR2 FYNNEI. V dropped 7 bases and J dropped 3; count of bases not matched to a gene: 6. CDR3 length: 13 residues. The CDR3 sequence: CASKVQGVYEQYF. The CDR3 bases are TGTGCCAGCAAGGTGCAGGGGGTCTACGAGCAGTACTTC.

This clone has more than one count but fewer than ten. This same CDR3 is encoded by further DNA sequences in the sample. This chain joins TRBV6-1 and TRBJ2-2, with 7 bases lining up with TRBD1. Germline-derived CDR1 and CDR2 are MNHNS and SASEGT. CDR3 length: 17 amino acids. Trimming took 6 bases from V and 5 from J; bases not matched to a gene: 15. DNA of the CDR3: TGTGCCAGCAGGGGCCTTGGGACAGTTAGTAGGACCGGGGAGCTGTTTTTT. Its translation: CASRGLGTVSRTGELFF.

CDR3 protein: CASRDYSYEQYF. CDR3 coding DNA: TGTGCCAGCAGGGACTATTCCTACGAGCAGTACTTC. V usage is TRBV6-2 or TRBV6-3 and J usage is TRBJ2-7, with a weak D call TRBD2 (6 bases). V lost 6 bases and J lost 1, with 7 bases in between. CDR1 is MNHEY, CDR2 SVGEGT, per germline. The CDR3 is 12 amino acids.

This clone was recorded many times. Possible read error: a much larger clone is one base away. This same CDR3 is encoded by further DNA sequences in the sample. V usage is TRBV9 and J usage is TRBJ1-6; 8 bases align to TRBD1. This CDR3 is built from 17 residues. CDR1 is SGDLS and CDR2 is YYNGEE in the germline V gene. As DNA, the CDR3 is TGTGCTAGCAGCGCGCAGGGACAGGTCATAAATAATTCACCCCTCCACTTT. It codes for CASSAQGQVINNSPLHF.

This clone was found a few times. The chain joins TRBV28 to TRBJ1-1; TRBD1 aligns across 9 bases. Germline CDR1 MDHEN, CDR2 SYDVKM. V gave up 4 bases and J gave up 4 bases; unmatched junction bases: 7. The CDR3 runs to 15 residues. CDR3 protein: CASSYRGLSGTEAFF. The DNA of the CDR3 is TGTGCCAGCAGTTACAGGGGGCTATCAGGCACTGAAGCTTTCTTT.

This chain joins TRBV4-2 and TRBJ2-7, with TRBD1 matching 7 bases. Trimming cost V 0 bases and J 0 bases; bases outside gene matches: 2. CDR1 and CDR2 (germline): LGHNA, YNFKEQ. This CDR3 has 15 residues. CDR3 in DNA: TGTGCCAGCAGCCAAGATTGGGACAGCTCCTACGAGCAGTACTTC. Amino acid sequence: CASSQDWDSSYEQYF.

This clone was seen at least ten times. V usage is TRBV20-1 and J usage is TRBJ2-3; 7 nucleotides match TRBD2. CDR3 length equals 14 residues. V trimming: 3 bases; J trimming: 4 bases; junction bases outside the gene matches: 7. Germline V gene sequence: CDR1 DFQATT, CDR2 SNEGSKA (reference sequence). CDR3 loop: CSASGGSDSDTQYF. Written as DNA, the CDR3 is TGCAGTGCTAGCGGCGGGAGCGACTCAGATACGCAGTATTTT.

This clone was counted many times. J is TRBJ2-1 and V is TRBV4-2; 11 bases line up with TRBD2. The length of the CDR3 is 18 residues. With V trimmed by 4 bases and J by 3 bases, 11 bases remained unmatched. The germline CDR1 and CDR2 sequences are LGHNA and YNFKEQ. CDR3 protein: CASSLTSGTPGGYNEQFF. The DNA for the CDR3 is TGTGCCAGCAGCCTGACTAGCGGGACCCCCGGAGGCTACAATGAGCAGTTCTTC.

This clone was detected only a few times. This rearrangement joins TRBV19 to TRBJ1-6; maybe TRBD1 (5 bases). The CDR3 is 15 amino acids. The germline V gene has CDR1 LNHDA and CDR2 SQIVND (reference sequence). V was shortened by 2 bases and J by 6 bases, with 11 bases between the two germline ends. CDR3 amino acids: CASSIQGWGNSPLHF. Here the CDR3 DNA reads TGTGCCAGTAGTATACAGGGCTGGGGTAATTCACCCCTCCACTTT.

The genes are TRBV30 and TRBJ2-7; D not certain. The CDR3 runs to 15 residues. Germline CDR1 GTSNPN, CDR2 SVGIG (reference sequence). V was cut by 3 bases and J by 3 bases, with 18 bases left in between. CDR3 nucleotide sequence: TGTGCCTGGAGGGACCCGCTGGCAGGTGGCTACGAGCAGTACTTC. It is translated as CAWRDPLAGGYEQYF.

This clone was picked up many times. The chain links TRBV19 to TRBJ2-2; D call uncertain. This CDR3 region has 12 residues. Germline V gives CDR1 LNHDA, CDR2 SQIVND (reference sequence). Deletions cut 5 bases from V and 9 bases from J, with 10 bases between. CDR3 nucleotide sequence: TGTGCCAGTAGTGGGTTGAACCGGGAGCTGTTTTTT. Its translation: CASSGLNRELFF.

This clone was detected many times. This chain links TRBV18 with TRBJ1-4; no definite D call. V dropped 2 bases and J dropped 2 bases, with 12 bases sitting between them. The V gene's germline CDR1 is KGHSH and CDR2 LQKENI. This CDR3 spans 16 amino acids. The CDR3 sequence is CASSPTRQVTNEKLFF. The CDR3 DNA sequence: TGTGCCAGCTCACCAACCCGCCAGGTCACTAATGAAAAACTGTTTTTT.

This CDR3 is CASSLPKLQGGSYEQYF. CDR3 nucleotides: TGTGCCAGCAGCTTACCGAAGCTACAGGGGGGATCCTACGAGCAGTACTTC. The chain has TRBV7-2 and TRBJ2-7; TRBD1 aligns across 8 bases. The V gene's germline CDR1 is SGHTA and CDR2 FQGNSA. The CDR3 consists of 17 residues. The J segment lost 1 base and the V segment lost 2 bases, leaving 10 bases of the junction unmatched.

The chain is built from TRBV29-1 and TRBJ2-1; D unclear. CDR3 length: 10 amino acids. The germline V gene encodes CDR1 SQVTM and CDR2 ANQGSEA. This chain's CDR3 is CRASNNEQFF. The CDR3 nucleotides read TGCAGGGCCAGTAACAATGAGCAGTTCTTC.

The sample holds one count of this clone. The CDR3 spells CSARDLGANTGELFF. CDR3 nucleotides: TGCAGTGCTAGAGATTTGGGGGCAAACACCGGGGAGCTGTTTTTT. The rearrangement links TRBV20-1 to TRBJ2-2; tentative D call: TRBD1 (6 bases). The CDR3 is 15 amino acids. Germline V lookup: CDR1 DFQATT, CDR2 SNEGSKA (reference sequence). V lost 0 bases, J lost 2 bases, and 10 bases lay in between.

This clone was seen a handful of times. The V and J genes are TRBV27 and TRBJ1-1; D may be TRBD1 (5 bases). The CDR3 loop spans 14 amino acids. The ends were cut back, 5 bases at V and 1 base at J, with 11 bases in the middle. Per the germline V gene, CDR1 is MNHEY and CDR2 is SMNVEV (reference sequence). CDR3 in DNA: TGTGCCAGCAGTAGCTGGGGCTCGAACACTGAAGCTTTCTTT. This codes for CASSSWGSNTEAFF.

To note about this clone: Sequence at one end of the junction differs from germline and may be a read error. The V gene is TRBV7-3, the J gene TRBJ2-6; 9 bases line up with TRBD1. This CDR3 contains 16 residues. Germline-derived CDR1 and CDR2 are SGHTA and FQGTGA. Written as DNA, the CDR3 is TGTGCCAGCAGCGTAACAGGGGGCACTGGGGCCAACGTCCTGACTTTC. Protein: CASSVTGGTGANVLTF. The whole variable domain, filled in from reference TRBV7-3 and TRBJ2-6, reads GAGVSQTPSNKVTEKGKYVELRCDPISGHTALYWYRQSLGQGPEFLIYFQGTGAADDSGLPNDRFFAVRPEGSVSTLKIQRTERGDSAVYLCASSVTGGTGANVLTFGAGSRLTVL.

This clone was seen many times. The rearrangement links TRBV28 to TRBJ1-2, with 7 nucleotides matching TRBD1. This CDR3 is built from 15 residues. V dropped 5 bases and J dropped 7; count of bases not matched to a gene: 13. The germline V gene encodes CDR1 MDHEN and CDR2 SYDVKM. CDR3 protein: CASSPLEAGGFGYTF. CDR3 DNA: TGTGCCAGCAGTCCGCTGGAGGCAGGGGGGTTTGGCTACACCTTC.

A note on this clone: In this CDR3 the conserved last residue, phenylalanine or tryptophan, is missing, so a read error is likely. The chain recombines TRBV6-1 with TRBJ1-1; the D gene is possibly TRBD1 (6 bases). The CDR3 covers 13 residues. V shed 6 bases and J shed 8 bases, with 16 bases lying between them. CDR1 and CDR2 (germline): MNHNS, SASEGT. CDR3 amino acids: CASRDDRRREAFL. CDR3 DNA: TGTGCCAGCAGAGACGACAGGAGAAGGGAAGCTTTCCTT.

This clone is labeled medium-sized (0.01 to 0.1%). This CDR3 reads CASSYGPNEQYF. CDR3 coding DNA: TGTGCCAGCAGTTACGGTCCGAATGAGCAGTACTTC. The chain carries TRBV6-5 and TRBJ2-7; D is undetermined. Germline V lookup: CDR1 MNHEY, CDR2 SVGAGI. V was trimmed by 2 bases and J by 7 bases, leaving 9 bases between them. The CDR3 has 12 residues.

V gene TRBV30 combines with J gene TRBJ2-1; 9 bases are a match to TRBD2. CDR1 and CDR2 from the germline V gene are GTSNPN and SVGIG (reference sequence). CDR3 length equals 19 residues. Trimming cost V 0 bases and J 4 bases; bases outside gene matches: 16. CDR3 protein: CAWSVGLAGITREYNEQFF. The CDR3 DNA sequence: TGTGCCTGGAGTGTAGGGCTAGCGGGAATAACTAGAGAGTACAATGAGCAGTTCTTC.

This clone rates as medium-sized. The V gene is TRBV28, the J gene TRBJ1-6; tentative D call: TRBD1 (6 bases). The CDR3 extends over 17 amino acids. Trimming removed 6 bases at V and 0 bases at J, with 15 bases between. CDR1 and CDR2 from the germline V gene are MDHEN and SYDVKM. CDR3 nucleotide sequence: TGTGCCAGCAGACCGAGACAGGACACCTCCTATAATTCACCCCTCCACTTT. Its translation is CASRPRQDTSYNSPLHF.

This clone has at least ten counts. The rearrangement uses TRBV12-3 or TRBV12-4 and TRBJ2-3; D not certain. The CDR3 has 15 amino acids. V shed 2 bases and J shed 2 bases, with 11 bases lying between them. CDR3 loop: CASSLLGNPTDTQYF. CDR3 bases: TGTGCCAGCAGTTTATTGGGGAATCCCACAGATACGCAGTATTTT.

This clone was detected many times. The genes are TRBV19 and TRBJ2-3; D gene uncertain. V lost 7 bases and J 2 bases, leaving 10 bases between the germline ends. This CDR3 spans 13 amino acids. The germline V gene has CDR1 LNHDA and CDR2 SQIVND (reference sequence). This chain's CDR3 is CASKGPNTDTQYF. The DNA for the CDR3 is TGTGCCAGTAAAGGACCCAACACAGATACGCAGTATTTT.